A selection of T cell receptor beta chains follows, all from one sample in a study of CD8+CD57+ T cells in acquired aplastic anemia. TCRdb redid the calling of the reads with MiXCR, one entry per CDR3 protein. The sample carries 150,000 to 200,000 distinct CDR3 sequences, about 64% recorded once. The sequenced material came from sorted CD4+, CD8+, or CD8+CD57+ T cells (not recorded which) from PBMCs. These receptors came from a human donor in good health. Each CDR3 is given with its conserved first and last residue. D genes are given only for firm matches. Only part of the rows carry a size: once, few, many, or a class if the clone is expanded.

d_gene	len	abundance	v_gene	j_gene	CDR3nt	CDR3aa
TRBD1	12	NA	TRBV15	TRBJ2-5	TGTGCCACCAGCCTCAGGGGGGAGACCCAGTACTTC	CATSLRGETQYF
NA	16	NA	TRBV9	TRBJ1-5	TGTGCCAGCAGTTACTTATCGGCGGATGGCAATCAGCCCCAGCATTTT	CASSYLSADGNQPQHF
NA	12	many	TRBV19	TRBJ2-1	TGTGCCAGTAGTATAGCTAGGAATGAGCAGTTCTTC	CASSIARNEQFF
TRBD1	14	NA	TRBV24-1	TRBJ1-2	TGTGCCACCAGCGGGACAGGGGATAACTATGGCTACACCTTC	CATSGTGDNYGYTF
NA	13	NA	TRBV7-2	TRBJ2-5	TGTGCCAGCAGCTCAATGGGTAGGGAGACCCAGTACTTC	CASSSMGRETQYF
NA	11	NA	TRBV19	TRBJ2-7	TGTGCCAGTAGTATGTTGGGCGAGCAGTACTTC	CASSMLGEQYF
NA	13	NA	TRBV7-2	TRBJ2-7	TGTGCCTGGAGTGTACGGGACACCTACGAGCAGTACTTC	CAWSVRDTYEQYF
NA	14	few	TRBV7-9	TRBJ1-3	TGTGCTAGCAGCTTAGGAAGTCCAGGGCACACCATATATTTT	CASSLGSPGHTIYF
NA	11	NA	TRBV10-3	TRBJ2-7	TGTGCCATCAGTGAGGCCGGGGAGCAGTACTTC	CAISEAGEQYF
NA	16	NA	TRBV19	TRBJ1-1	TGTGCCAGTAGTATAGTATCGACAGCCCTAAACACTGAAGCTTTCTTT	CASSIVSTALNTEAFF
NA	15	many	TRBV7-8	TRBJ2-1	TGTGCCAGCAGCCCCCTCGCCCCGGGATACAATGAGCAGTTCTTC	CASSPLAPGYNEQFF
NA	14	NA	TRBV27	TRBJ2-3	TGTGCCAGCAGTTTCATTGAGAGCACAGATACGCAGTATTTT	CASSFIESTDTQYF
NA	11	NA	TRBV7-2	TRBJ2-2	TGTGCCAGCAGCCGAGGGTTGGAGCTGTTTTTT	CASSRGLELFF
NA	14	NA	TRBV29-1	TRBJ2-5	TGCAGCGTTGATGGGCAGGGCGTTTACGAGACCCAGTACTTC	CSVDGQGVYETQYF
TRBD1	13	NA	TRBV20-1	TRBJ2-7	TGCAGTGCTAGACGGGACAGAGCCTACGAGCAGTACTTC	CSARRDRAYEQYF
TRBD1	17	NA	TRBV27	TRBJ2-1	TGTGCCAGCAGTTTAACTTACGGGACAGCCTCCTACAATGAGCAGTTCTTC	CASSLTYGTASYNEQFF
TRBD2	14	NA	TRBV10-2	TRBJ2-5	TGCGCCAGCCGCCTAGCGGGAAGACAAGAGACCCAGTACTTC	CASRLAGRQETQYF
NA	14	NA	TRBV7-2	TRBJ1-2	TGTGCCAGCAGCTTAGATCCGGGGGCATATGGCTACACCTTC	CASSLDPGAYGYTF
NA	15	NA	TRBV29-1	TRBJ2-2	TGCAGCGTTGTTTGTGCGGGGAGTGGGTCCGGGGAGCTGTTTTTT	CSVVCAGSGSGELFF
NA	14	NA	TRBV12-3/TRBV12-4	TRBJ1-2	TGTGCCAGCAGTTTAGGGTTAGGGGACTATGGCTACACCTTC	CASSLGLGDYGYTF
NA	14	few	TRBV7-6	TRBJ1-1	TGTGCCAGCAGCTTAAATACGGGGAACACTGAAGCTTTCTTT	CASSLNTGNTEAFF
TRBD1	14	once	TRBV19	TRBJ2-4	TGTGCCAGTAGTATTGGGACAGAGGGAAACATTCAGTACTTC	CASSIGTEGNIQYF
NA	16	NA	TRBV12-3/TRBV12-4	TRBJ1-1	TGTGCCAGCAGTCTCTATGCGGGACCCTTGAACACTGAAGCTTTCTTT	CASSLYAGPLNTEAFF
NA	12	NA	TRBV29-1	TRBJ2-1	TGCAGCCCGGGCGGGACGGGGGATGAGCAGTTCTTC	CSPGGTGDEQFF
TRBD1	17	NA	TRBV7-2	TRBJ1-2	TGTGCCAGCAGCTCGGACAGGGGGCGCGAAGCTAACTATGGCTACACCTTC	CASSSDRGREANYGYTF
NA	16	many	TRBV14	TRBJ2-1	TGTGCCAGCAGCCAGCGTCTTCCAGGCGTGTACAATGAGCAGTTCTTC	CASSQRLPGVYNEQFF
TRBD1	15	NA	TRBV9	TRBJ1-1	TGTGCCAGCAGCGATGGGACAGGTTTGAACACTGAAGCTTTCTTT	CASSDGTGLNTEAFF
TRBD1	19	NA	TRBV24-1	TRBJ2-7	TGTGCCACCCCCCTGATAATATTAGGGACAGGGGTAGGGTCCTACGAGCAGTACTTC	CATPLIILGTGVGSYEQYF
NA	13	NA	TRBV7-8	TRBJ2-6	TGTGCCAGCTTTGGCTTGGGGGCCAACGTCCTGACTTTC	CASFGLGANVLTF
NA	13	NA	TRBV9	TRBJ2-7	TGTGCCAGCAGCGTGACGGACCAAGAGACCCAGGACTTC	CASSVTDQETQDF
TRBD2	16	NA	TRBV7-8	TRBJ2-5	TGTGCCAGCAGCTTAAGACTAGCGGGGATCCAAGAGACCCAGTACTTC	CASSLRLAGIQETQYF
NA	13	NA	TRBV6-1	TRBJ1-1	TGTGCCACCGGACGGTTGCTGAACACTGAAGCTTTCTTT	CATGRLLNTEAFF
NA	13	NA	TRBV12-3/TRBV12-4	TRBJ1-4	TGTGCCAGCAGTTGGAAGACAGGTGAAAAACTGTTTTTT	CASSWKTGEKLFF
NA	15	many	TRBV20-1	TRBJ2-7	TGCAGTGCTAGAGATCAAGGCAGCAGCTCCTACGAGCAGTACTTC	CSARDQGSSSYEQYF
TRBD1	12	few	TRBV20-1	TRBJ2-7	TGCAGTGCTACAAGACAGGGGTACGAGCAGTACTTC	CSATRQGYEQYF
NA	14	NA	TRBV20-1	TRBJ1-1	TGCAGTGCTCAAGACCCGGACAGGAACACTGAAGCTTTCTTT	CSAQDPDRNTEAFF
TRBD1	12	NA	TRBV29-1	TRBJ1-5	TGCAGCGTTGGACAGGGTGATCAGCCCCAGCATTTT	CSVGQGDQPQHF
TRBD2	16	NA	TRBV6-1	TRBJ2-7	TGCGCCAGCAGTGACCACCCGGGACTAGCGAGATACGAGCAGTACTTC	CASSDHPGLARYEQYF
NA	13	many	TRBV2	TRBJ1-2	TGTGCCACAGACCTGACAGACAACTATGGCTACACCTTC	CATDLTDNYGYTF
NA	16	few	TRBV5-5	TRBJ2-7	TGTGCCAGCAGCTTGTTTGGCAACCGTAGCTCCTACGAGCAGTACTTC	CASSLFGNRSSYEQYF
NA	15	many	TRBV4-2	TRBJ1-2	TGTGCCAGCAGCCCCGGTGACAGCGAGTTCTATGGCTACACCTTC	CASSPGDSEFYGYTF
NA	14	NA	TRBV2	TRBJ2-1	TGTGCCAGCGGCCAAGGGCCGGACTACAATGAGCAGTTCTTC	CASGQGPDYNEQFF
TRBD1	16	few	TRBV2	TRBJ1-2	TGTGCCAGCAGTGAGGTTGGCAGGGGGTGGGACTATGGCTACACCTTC	CASSEVGRGWDYGYTF
TRBD1	14	NA	TRBV5-1	TRBJ2-7	TGCGCCAGCAGCTTAGGGACAGGGCGCTACGAGCAGTACTTC	CASSLGTGRYEQYF